This TCR beta chain was retrieved from a study of cytomegalovirus exposure and HLA in healthy donors. PCR amplification relied on 60 Vbeta primers (plus 13 Jbeta primers). The table came from immunoSEQ multiplex PCR; TCRdb's copy has only in-frame clones and leaves some out. The sample gives approximately 100,000 clones, roughly 9.4% of which show up once; 5.1% is in the top ten. With respect to this clone: As yet, its antigen is unknown.

Between the trimmed V and J ends, which lost 4 bases and 5 bases, there was a span of 11 bases. CDR1 is MNHNS and CDR2 is SASEGT in the germline V gene. CDR3 length: 13 amino acids. Findings and limits, study-wide: Despite most TCR sequences being rare, some public TCRs occurred in many donors.

This TCR derives from a man over 45 in good health and CMV-seropositive. This chain links TRBV6-1 with TRBJ1-1; D not resolved. Sequences were obtained from PBMCs. The CDR3, as DNA: TGTGCCAGCAGTGTAGAGGCTGGAACTGAAGCTTTCTTT. It encodes CASSVEAGTEAFF.